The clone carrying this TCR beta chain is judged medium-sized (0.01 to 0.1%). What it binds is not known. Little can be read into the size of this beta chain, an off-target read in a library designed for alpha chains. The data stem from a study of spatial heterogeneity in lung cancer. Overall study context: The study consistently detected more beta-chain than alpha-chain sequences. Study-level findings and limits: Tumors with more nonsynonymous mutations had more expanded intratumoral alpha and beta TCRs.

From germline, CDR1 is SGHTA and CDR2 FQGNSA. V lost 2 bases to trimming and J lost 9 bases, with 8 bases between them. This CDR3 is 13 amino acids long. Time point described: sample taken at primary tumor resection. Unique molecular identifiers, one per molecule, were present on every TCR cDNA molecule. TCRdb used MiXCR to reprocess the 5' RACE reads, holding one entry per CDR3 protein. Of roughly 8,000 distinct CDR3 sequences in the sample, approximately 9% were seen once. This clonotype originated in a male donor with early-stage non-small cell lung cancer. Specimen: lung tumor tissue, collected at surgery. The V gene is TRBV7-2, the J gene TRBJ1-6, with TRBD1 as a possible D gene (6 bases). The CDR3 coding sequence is TGTGCCAGCAGCTTAAGGGGGACTTCACCCCTCCACTTT. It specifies CASSLRGTSPLHF.